The 8 T cell receptor beta chains reported below all come from one sample, sequenced in a study of T cells in Graves' hyperthyroidism and ophthalmopathy (dated by TCRdb to the late 2010s). The method was multiplex PCR. The sequencer was an Illumina HiSeq 2000. The TCR beta CDR3 regions were amplified from the RNA transcripts. For the first round of RT-PCR on the TCR CDR3, the HTBI primer set was used together with the Qiagen OneStep RT-PCR kit. TCRdb redid the processing of the public reads, applying fastp at Q25 and MiXCR, and retained in-frame beta chains. Each CDR3 protein appears once, grouped with its most common genes and DNA. Counted in this sample were some 350,000 distinct CDR3 sequences; 19% of them appeared once. Of the sample, approximately 4% is held by the ten largest clones. The sample consisted of blood. Receptors originate from a woman aged 18-35 years with Graves' hyperthyroidism.

This clonotype was detected ten times or more. This rearrangement joins TRBV29-1 to TRBJ1-1; D uncertain. Germline CDR1 and CDR2: SQVTM and ANQGSEA. The CDR3 consists of 13 residues. Trimming removed 2 bases at V and 10 bases at J, with 17 bases between. CDR3 bases: TGCAGCGTTGAAAGGCAAGTGACCCCCGTAGCTTTCTTT. Protein: CSVERQVTPVAFF.

V is TRBV6-1 and J is TRBJ2-7; 8 nucleotides match TRBD2. Germline V lookup: CDR1 MNHNS, CDR2 SASEGT. V shed 5 bases, J shed 5 bases, and the junction held 8 bases outside the gene matches. The CDR3 extends over 14 amino acids. CDR3 in amino acids: CASSPGTRFDEQYF. As DNA, the CDR3 is TGTGCCAGCAGTCCGGGGACTAGGTTTGACGAGCAGTACTTC.

This clonotype was detected many times. The chain uses TRBV27 and TRBJ2-7; no definite D call. The germline CDR1 and CDR2 sequences are MNHEY and SMNVEV (reference sequence). This CDR3 spans 15 amino acids. The V end was cut by 6 bases, the J end by 3 bases, with 18 bases between. CDR3 in amino acids: CASSRQSRVGYEQYF. The CDR3 DNA sequence: TGTGCCAGCAGCCGCCAATCCCGGGTCGGCTACGAGCAGTACTTC.

This clonotype was found many times. This chain joins TRBV28 and TRBJ1-2, with D possibly matching TRBD1 (5 bases). The V gene lost 6 bases and the J gene lost 4 bases, with 12 bases spanning the gap. Germline CDR1 MDHEN, CDR2 SYDVKM. This CDR3 is 13 amino acids long. The CDR3 DNA follows: TGTGCCAGCAGCTACTCGGGGGGCTATGGCTACACCTTC. It translates to CASSYSGGYGYTF.

CDR3 bases: TGTGCCAGCAGGTTCCTAGAAGGAGATACGCAGTATTTT. Translation gives CASRFLEGDTQYF. The chain employs TRBV12-3 or TRBV12-4 and TRBJ2-3; D is unclear. CDR3 length: 13 amino acids. V was cut by 6 bases and J by 5 bases, with 12 bases left in between.

The sample holds a few counts of this clonotype. The rearrangement joins TRBV4-1 to TRBJ2-7; 8 bases are shared with TRBD2. After removal of 4 bases from V and 2 bases from J, the junction contained 10 bases not matched to a gene. The CDR3 loop spans 16 amino acids. CDR1 is MGHRA, CDR2 YSYEKL, per germline. CDR3 nucleotide sequence: TGCGCCAGCAGCCCAACCCCCAGCGGGGGAACCTACGAGCAGTACTTC. This codes for CASSPTPSGGTYEQYF.

This clonotype was seen ten or more times. V and J are TRBV5-1 and TRBJ2-7, with a tentative D call TRBD1 (6 bases). CDR3 length equals 14 residues. Trimming removed 0 bases at V and 6 bases at J, with 13 bases between. Germline values: CDR1 SGHRS, CDR2 YFSETQ. The CDR3: CASSLGQEAGEQYF. In nucleotides, the CDR3 is TGCGCCAGCAGCTTGGGACAGGAGGCGGGCGAGCAGTACTTC.

This clonotype occurred many times. This chain links TRBV7-9 with TRBJ1-5; D remains ambiguous. This CDR3 contains 12 residues. Germline CDR1 and CDR2: SEHNR and FQNEAQ (reference sequence). V was cut by 5 bases and J by 9 bases, with 11 bases left in between. The CDR3 region is CASSPKKGPQHF. CDR3 DNA: TGTGCCAGCAGCCCAAAAAAAGGGCCCCAGCATTTT.